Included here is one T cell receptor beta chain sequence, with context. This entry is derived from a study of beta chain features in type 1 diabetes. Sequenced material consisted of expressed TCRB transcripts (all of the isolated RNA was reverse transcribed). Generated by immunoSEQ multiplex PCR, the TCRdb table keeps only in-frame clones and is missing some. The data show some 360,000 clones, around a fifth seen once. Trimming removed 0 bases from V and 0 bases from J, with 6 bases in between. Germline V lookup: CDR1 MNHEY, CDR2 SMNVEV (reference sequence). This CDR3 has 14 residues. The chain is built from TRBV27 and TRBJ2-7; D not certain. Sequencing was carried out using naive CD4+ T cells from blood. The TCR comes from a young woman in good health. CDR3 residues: CASSLSMSSYEQYF. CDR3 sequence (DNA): TGTGCCAGCAGTTTATCGATGAGCTCCTACGAGCAGTACTTC.